Presented here are 6 T cell receptor beta chains from one specimen sequenced in a study of blood T cell repertoires in COVID-19. The repertoire was sequenced with immunoSEQ multiplex PCR; TCRdb's copy has only in-frame clones and lacks some. The top ten hold about 7.8% of the sample, which has a few hundred thousand clones, around 87% seen once. Sequenced sample: peripheral blood. The receptor source for this set is a woman between 50 and 59 years old who had recovered from COVID-19.

V and J are TRBV7-2 and TRBJ2-2; 12 bases match TRBD2. The CDR3 has 22 amino acids. The germline gives CDR1 SGHTA, CDR2 FQGNSA. The trim removed 0 bases at V and 4 bases at J, leaving 18 bases unmatched. CDR3 sequence: CASSLAMSSLAGGGLRTGELFF. The CDR3 nucleotides read TGTGCCAGCAGCTTAGCGATGTCGTCGCTAGCGGGAGGGGGCTTGCGCACCGGGGAGCTGTTTTTT.

This clone was counted a few times. The V gene is TRBV24-1, the J gene TRBJ2-5, with no clear D. Germline loops: CDR1 KGHDR, CDR2 SFDVKD. V gave up 8 bases and J gave up 0 bases, with 6 bases separating them. The CDR3 length is 12 residues. The CDR3 protein is CATICDQETQYF. CDR3 sequence (DNA): TGTGCCACCATTTGCGACCAAGAGACCCAGTACTTC.

The genes are TRBV5-1 and TRBJ2-1, with D possibly being TRBD2 (6 bases). The CDR3 has 15 amino acids. Trimming removed 1 base from V and 5 bases from J, with 13 bases in between. Germline CDR1 reads SGHRS; CDR2 reads YFSETQ. CDR3 bases: TGCGCCAGCAGCTTGCGGGGGATGAACCACAATGAGCAGTTCTTC. As protein: CASSLRGMNHNEQFF.

The J gene is TRBJ1-6, the V gene TRBV6-1; D possibly corresponds to TRBD1 (6 bases). CDR3 size: 14 residues. The ends were cut back, 0 bases at V and 14 bases at J, with 14 bases in the middle. Germline lookup yields CDR1 MNHNS and CDR2 SASEGT. In DNA form, the CDR3 reads TGTGCCAGCAGTGAAGCCACAGGGATTGGGGCCCTCCACTTT. Translated, it gives CASSEATGIGALHF.

The V and J genes are TRBV14 and TRBJ1-1; D is possibly TRBD1 (5 bases). The V and J ends lost 4 bases and 3 bases respectively, with 18 bases between them. The CDR3 covers 16 residues. CDR1 is SGHDN and CDR2 is FVKESK in the germline V gene. CDR3 region: CASSRLGDLSYTEAFF. The CDR3 nucleotides are TGTGCCAGCAGCCGCCTCGGGGACTTATCGTACACTGAAGCTTTCTTT.

The chain couples TRBV7-2 to TRBJ2-3, with 11 bases that match TRBD1. CDR1 is SGHTA and CDR2 is FQGNSA in the germline V gene. CDR3 size: 15 residues. The junction had 4 bases not matched to a gene; V was cut back by 1 base and J by 7 bases. The CDR3 DNA sequence: TGTGCCAGCAGCTTAGGGACAGGGGGCGCAAATACGCAGTATTTT. Translation: CASSLGTGGANTQYF.